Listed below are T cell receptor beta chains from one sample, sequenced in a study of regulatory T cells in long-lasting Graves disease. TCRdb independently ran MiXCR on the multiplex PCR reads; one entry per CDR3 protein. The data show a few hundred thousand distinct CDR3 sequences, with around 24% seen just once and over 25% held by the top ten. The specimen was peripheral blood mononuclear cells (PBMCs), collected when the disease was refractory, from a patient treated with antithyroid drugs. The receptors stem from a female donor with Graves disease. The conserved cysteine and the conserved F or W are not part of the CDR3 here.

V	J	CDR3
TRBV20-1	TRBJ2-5	SASAGQGQETQY
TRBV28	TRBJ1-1	ASSLYNNALPTEAF
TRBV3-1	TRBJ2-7	ASPRGETYEQY
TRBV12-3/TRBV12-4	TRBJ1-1	ASSVREVSTEAF
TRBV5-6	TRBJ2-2	ASSRSLQGHPNTGELF
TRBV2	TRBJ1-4	ASSVRRDATNEKLF
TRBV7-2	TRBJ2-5	ASSFPRDTRETQY
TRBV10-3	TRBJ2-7	AISAGGRYEQY
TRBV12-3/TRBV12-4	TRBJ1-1	ASSYTVGDTEAL
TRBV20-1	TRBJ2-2	SASGLAGGNTGELF
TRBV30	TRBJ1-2	AWSGVTTGYT
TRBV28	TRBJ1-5	ASSNPGIMQPQH
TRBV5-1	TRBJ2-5	ASSLVAGGTKETQY
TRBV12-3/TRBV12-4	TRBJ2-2	ASRELRGTNTGELF
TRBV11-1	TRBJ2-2	ASTTGRRESRGELF
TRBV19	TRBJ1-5	ASSIPGVGGYQPQH
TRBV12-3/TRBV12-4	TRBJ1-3	ASSFEAGPSGNTIY
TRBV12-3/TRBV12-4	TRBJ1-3	ASTPGSSGNTIY
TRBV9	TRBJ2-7	ASSVASGGANEQY
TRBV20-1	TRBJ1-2	SERQPYGYT
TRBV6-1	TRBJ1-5	ASSTRQRNSRPQH
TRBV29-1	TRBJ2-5	SVDWGQETQY
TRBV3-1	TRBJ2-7	ASSQILGQGPSEQY
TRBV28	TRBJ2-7	ASKATGPTYEQY
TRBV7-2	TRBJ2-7	ASSLVVAADYEQY
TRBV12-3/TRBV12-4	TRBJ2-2	ASSSLSGRNTGELF
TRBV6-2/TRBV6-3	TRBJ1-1	ASSEGGRIRGTEAF
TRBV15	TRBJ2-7	ATSRSGQGASYEQY
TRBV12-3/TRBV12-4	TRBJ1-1	ASRIQGANRAF
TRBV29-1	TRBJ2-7	SVRFGRRYGYEQY
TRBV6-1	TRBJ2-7	ASSSTGGFDEQY
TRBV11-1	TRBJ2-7	ASSPLVSSYEQY
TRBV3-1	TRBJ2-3	ASSQDRHGSTDTQY
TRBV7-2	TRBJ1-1	ASSLVRTGSSEAF
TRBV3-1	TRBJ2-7	ASRRTGGKDEQY
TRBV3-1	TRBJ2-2	ASSQDRRQLGGELF
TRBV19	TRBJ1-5	ASSDDSPAGRPQH
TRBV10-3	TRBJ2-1	AISGLAGSSYNEQF
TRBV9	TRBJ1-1	ASSVVGGNTEAF
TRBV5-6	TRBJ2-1	ASNFGLAGHNEQF
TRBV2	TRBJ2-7	ASSGITYEQY
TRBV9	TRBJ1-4	ASSVGSRNEKLL
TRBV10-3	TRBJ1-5	AIQGTGPNQPQH